Listed below are T cell receptor beta chains from one sample, sequenced in a study of monozygotic twins with inflammatory bowel disease. For each CDR3 protein, TCRdb gives one entry from its re-call of the 5' RACE reads, without DNA. This sample's clone table lists about 160,000 distinct CDR3 sequences. Source material: blood. These receptors were collected from a human donor with ulcerative colitis or Crohn's disease, or a healthy co-twin of an affected twin (not recorded which). The CDR3 runs from the conserved cysteine through the conserved F or W.

v_call	j_call	cdr3_aa
TRBV9	TRBJ2-1	CASSAGGDVITGEQFF
TRBV5-5	TRBJ2-2	CASSLEERGQGISGELFF
TRBV21-1	TRBJ1-1	CASSKGMSNTEAFF
TRBV20-1	TRBJ2-7	CSASYYGGGRSYEQYF
TRBV5-1	TRBJ2-3	CASSSTAGSGDTQYF
TRBV5-1	TRBJ1-1	CASSSGTDEAFF
TRBV24-1	TRBJ2-3	CATSELGSGTDTQYF
TRBV11-2	TRBJ2-3	CASSLWGSGSADTQYF
TRBV20-1	TRBJ2-2	CSARDHGWDTGELFF
TRBV11-2	TRBJ1-6	CASSSRGAVNSPLHF
TRBV4-2	TRBJ2-2	CASSQEVGGVGELFF
TRBV10-3	TRBJ2-5	CAISGVHGGTGETQYF
TRBV9	TRBJ1-4	CASSVGVQNNEKLFF
TRBV20-1	TRBJ2-1	CSAPQGLAGGLSPHNEQFF
TRBV6-2/TRBV6-3	TRBJ2-7	CASSSGTAEQYF
TRBV29-1	TRBJ2-3	CSVEDGADTQYF
TRBV7-3	TRBJ2-7	CASSLGATSFYEQYF
TRBV5-1	TRBJ1-2	CASSASPGTGRRGYTF
TRBV6-1	TRBJ2-1	CASTLMGEPYNEQFF
TRBV5-1	TRBJ1-2	CASSLTFDLIYGYTF
TRBV11-2	TRBJ2-1	CASSRGASGYNEQFF
TRBV19	TRBJ2-2	CASSISVFRGLFF
TRBV5-4	TRBJ2-1	CASSPRAGVNEQFF
TRBV20-1	TRBJ2-3	CSASRTSGRSTQYF
TRBV12-3/TRBV12-4	TRBJ1-6	CASSPDRDNSPLHF
TRBV4-3	TRBJ2-7	CASSQDAGTYYEQYF
TRBV30	TRBJ2-7	CAWSVNTLYEQYF
TRBV7-3	TRBJ2-3	CASSFSGASTDTQYF
TRBV5-1	TRBJ2-5	CASSLSRGVETQYF
TRBV7-8	TRBJ2-7	CASSYSPGASSYEQYF
TRBV15	TRBJ2-1	CATSREAVGTNNEQFF
TRBV15	TRBJ2-2	CATSRAMTRTNTGELFF
TRBV7-9	TRBJ2-7	CASSFTGDEQYF
TRBV5-1	TRBJ1-6	CASSPFGGNNSPLHF
TRBV27	TRBJ1-4	CASRITTGVNEKLFF
TRBV4-3	TRBJ2-3	CASSQEAGWADTQYF
TRBV6-1	TRBJ2-7	CASQEELAGFYEQYF
TRBV29-1	TRBJ2-1	CSVIGRGPAGTLYNEQFF
TRBV27	TRBJ2-2	CASSQTIGELFF
TRBV5-5	TRBJ2-2	CASSRGLAGVIGELFF
TRBV25-1	TRBJ2-3	CASSDLVDTQYF
TRBV7-2	TRBJ2-5	CASSPTRETQYF
TRBV4-2	TRBJ2-1	CASSQESSGRGDEQFF
TRBV6-1	TRBJ2-3	CASSEGVADTDTQYF
TRBV5-4	TRBJ2-1	CASSSESTSGKDEQFF
TRBV24-1	TRBJ2-3	CATSARRSGTDTQYF
TRBV20-1	TRBJ2-7	CSAHGTSGSYEQYF
TRBV7-3	TRBJ2-2	CASSLTAQGADTGELFF
TRBV20-1	TRBJ1-1	CSAREDPNTEAFF
TRBV5-6	TRBJ2-5	CASSFLQETQYF
TRBV7-7	TRBJ2-1	CASSLGLATNEQFF
TRBV4-2	TRBJ2-5	CASSPPWVGETQYF
TRBV14	TRBJ2-3	CASSQGRRWTDTQYF
TRBV12-3/TRBV12-4	TRBJ2-1	CASSPGEATEQFF
TRBV20-1	TRBJ2-2	CSASGRIQSGELFF